The 23 T cell receptor beta chains below were found in one sample sequenced in a study of human thymus T cells. From resections taken during corrective heart surgery, the thymus tissue was obtained. Sequencing was performed with immunoSEQ multiplex PCR; in TCRdb, only in-frame clones are kept and a portion is missing. The table shows under 95,000 clones, with 95% occurring only once. The sample taken for sequencing was thymus tissue. Every receptor here comes from a girl under three years old with a congenital heart defect but otherwise immunologically healthy.

The CDR3 protein is CASLQERETQYF. The CDR3 nucleotides read TGTGCCAGCCTACAGGAGAGAGAGACCCAGTACTTC. The chain carries TRBV6-1 and TRBJ2-5, with D possibly being TRBD1 (5 bases). The germline CDR1 and CDR2 sequences are MNHNS and SASEGT. CDR3 length: 12 amino acids. Trimming took off 8 bases at V and 4 bases at J, with 11 bases between the two ends.

The rearrangement uses TRBV29-1 and TRBJ1-1; D is possibly TRBD1 (6 bases). The V gene's germline CDR1 is SQVTM and CDR2 ANQGSEA. V lost 0 bases to trimming and J lost 6 bases, with 14 bases between them. The CDR3 consists of 14 residues. The CDR3 loop is CSVEDFGRGAEAFF. The CDR3 region has the DNA TGCAGCGTTGAAGATTTTGGCAGGGGCGCTGAAGCTTTCTTT.

This chain joins TRBV2 and TRBJ1-6; TRBD1 is a possible D gene (5 bases). The V end was cut by 7 bases, the J end by 8 bases, with 15 bases between. The CDR3 has 14 residues. From germline, CDR1 is SNHLY and CDR2 FYNNEI. CDR3 loop: CASNPRTGHSPLHF. The CDR3 nucleotides are TGTGCCAGCAACCCCAGGACGGGACATTCACCCCTCCACTTT.

The chain combines TRBV6-5 with TRBJ2-2, with 8 nucleotides matching TRBD1. CDR3 length: 15 residues. With 5 bases clipped from V and 4 bases from J, the junction kept 6 bases outside the gene matches. Germline-derived CDR1 and CDR2 are MNHEY and SVGAGI. The CDR3 region has the DNA TGTGCCAGCAGTGTGGACAGGGTGGGCACCGGGGAGCTGTTTTTT. It yields the protein CASSVDRVGTGELFF.

This clone occurred once. The rearrangement uses TRBV28 and TRBJ2-7; unclear D gene. Trimming stripped 6 bases from V and 2 bases from J, with 11 bases between. The CDR3 loop spans 13 amino acids. Germline values: CDR1 MDHEN, CDR2 SYDVKM. Here the CDR3 DNA reads TGTGCCAGCAGCTCCCGGGTGACCTACGAGCAGTACTTC. This codes for CASSSRVTYEQYF.

The chain carries TRBV10-3 and TRBJ2-3; D remains ambiguous. The CDR3 contains 10 residues. V lost 8 bases to trimming and J lost 5 bases, with 5 bases between them. CDR1 is ENHRY, CDR2 SYGVKD, per germline. CDR3 DNA sequence: TGTGCCATCGGGAAAGATACGCAGTATTTT. It codes for CAIGKDTQYF.

The chain employs TRBV27 and TRBJ2-1; D is undetermined. Trimming took off 4 bases at V and 3 bases at J, with 10 bases between the two ends. CDR1 is MNHEY, CDR2 SMNVEV, per germline (reference sequence). The CDR3 consists of 14 residues. The CDR3 DNA reads TGTGCCAGCAGTTCCGGACCCCTCTACAATGAGCAGTTCTTC. Protein sequence: CASSSGPLYNEQFF.

This chain links TRBV28 with TRBJ1-4; 8 bases align to TRBD1. Germline-derived CDR1 and CDR2 are MDHEN and SYDVKM. With 2 bases clipped from V and 4 bases from J, the junction kept 15 bases outside the gene matches. CDR3 length: 19 residues. Written as DNA, the CDR3 is TGTGCCAGCAGTTTACCGGTCGGGGACAGGCCTTCTCTTAATGAAAAACTGTTTTTT. Translation gives CASSLPVGDRPSLNEKLFF. Full variable domain (remainder filled in from reference TRBV28 and TRBJ1-4): DVKVTQSSRYLVKRTGEKVFLECVQDMDHENMFWYRQDPGLGLRLIYFSYDVKMKEKGDIPEGYSVSREKKERFSLILESASTNQTSMYLCASSLPVGDRPSLNEKLFFGSGTQLSVL.

This chain links TRBV6-1 with TRBJ1-1; no firm D call. The V gene lost 6 bases and the J gene lost 3 bases, with 14 bases spanning the gap. The CDR3 covers 14 residues. Germline assignment: CDR1 MNHNS and CDR2 SASEGT. The CDR3 nucleotides read TGTGCCAGCAGACCGACGGCCGGAGACACTGAAGCTTTCTTT. Translated: CASRPTAGDTEAFF.

The rearrangement links TRBV19 to TRBJ1-3, with 7 bases that match TRBD1. Trimming at V came to 4 bases and at J to 2 bases, leaving 5 bases not matched to a gene. There are 15 residues in the CDR3. Per germline, CDR1 LNHDA and CDR2 SQIVND (reference sequence). CDR3 protein: CASSTRGAPGNTIYF. The CDR3 bases are TGTGCCAGTAGTACCAGGGGGGCTCCTGGAAACACCATATATTTT.

The gene calls are TRBV5-1 and TRBJ2-3; TRBD2 matches 12 bases. Germline V CDR1 and CDR2: SGHRS, YFSETQ. This CDR3 is built from 19 residues. After removal of 2 bases from V and 0 bases from J, the junction contained 10 bases not matched to a gene. This CDR3 reads CASSFWTSGTSSSTDTQYF. The CDR3 region has the DNA TGCGCCAGCAGCTTCTGGACTAGCGGGACTTCCTCTAGCACAGATACGCAGTATTTT.

The chain links TRBV5-1 to TRBJ2-3; D gene uncertain. CDR1 is SGHRS and CDR2 is YFSETQ in the germline V gene. This CDR3 has 20 amino acids. Trimming shortened V by 1 base and J by 0 bases, and 24 bases separated the two germline ends. The CDR3 region has the DNA TGCGCCAGCAGCTTGAACCCTCGCGGATACGCGAGCCGAAGCACAGATACGCAGTATTTT. It codes for CASSLNPRGYASRSTDTQYF.

The J gene is TRBJ1-1, the V gene TRBV29-1; perhaps TRBD1 as D (6 bases). Germline V gives CDR1 SQVTM, CDR2 ANQGSEA. Trimming pared 1 base from V and 0 bases from J, leaving 24 bases between. The CDR3 length is 19 residues. The CDR3 protein is CSVEVPGTPIQRMNTEAFF. The CDR3 nucleotides are TGCAGCGTTGAAGTTCCCGGGACACCAATACAGAGGATGAACACTGAAGCTTTCTTT.

This clone was seen just once. The rearrangement uses TRBV28 and TRBJ2-1; D may be TRBD1 (6 bases). The germline V and J ends were trimmed by 4 bases and 1 base, with 11 bases remaining between them. The CDR3 is made up of 15 amino acids. Per germline, CDR1 MDHEN and CDR2 SYDVKM. The CDR3 reads CASSSRGRSYNEQFF. The CDR3 nucleotides read TGTGCCAGCAGTTCCAGGGGACGGTCCTACAATGAGCAGTTCTTC.

This chain uses TRBV14 with TRBJ2-2, with a tentative D call TRBD1 (6 bases). The CDR3 spans 16 residues. V lost 1 base and J lost 6, with 15 bases in between. Germline values: CDR1 SGHDN, CDR2 FVKESK. CDR3 protein: CASSQGNRVWAGELFF. In DNA, the CDR3 is TGTGCCAGCAGCCAAGGAAACAGGGTGTGGGCCGGGGAGCTGTTTTTT.

This chain connects TRBV4-1 to TRBJ2-5; TRBD2 matches 12 bases. With 3 bases clipped from V and 3 bases from J, the junction kept 5 bases outside the gene matches. The CDR3 consists of 16 residues. CDR1 MGHRA and CDR2 YSYEKL come from the germline V gene. DNA of the CDR3: TGCGCCAGCAGCCACACCCGACTAGCGGGAGAAGAGACCCAGTACTTC. Translation gives CASSHTRLAGEETQYF.

V usage is TRBV7-9 and J usage is TRBJ2-1; D not resolved. The CDR3 extends over 13 amino acids. V gave up 5 bases and J gave up 7 bases, with 12 bases separating them. Germline V CDR1 and CDR2: SEHNR, FQNEAQ (reference sequence). Written as DNA, the CDR3 is TGTGCCAGCAGCCTGGAAGGTAGTAATGAGCAGTTCTTC. Protein: CASSLEGSNEQFF.

V is TRBV25-1 and J is TRBJ2-1; 8 nucleotides line up with TRBD2. The V segment lost 3 bases and the J segment 5 bases; nucleotides outside the gene matches: 15. The CDR3 extends over 18 amino acids. Germline CDR1 is MGHDK and CDR2 is SYGVNS. The CDR3 sequence is CASSDFWGPGLGDNEQFF. The CDR3 coding sequence is TGTGCCAGCAGTGACTTTTGGGGTCCGGGACTAGGGGACAATGAGCAGTTCTTC.

The chain has TRBV4-1 and TRBJ1-5; maybe TRBD1 (5 bases). The V gene's germline CDR1 is MGHRA and CDR2 YSYEKL. This CDR3 is built from 18 residues. The germline V and J ends were trimmed by 0 bases and 0 bases, with 15 bases remaining between them. CDR3 residues: CASSQELGRLGSNQPQHF. The CDR3 nucleotides are TGCGCCAGCAGCCAAGAGCTGGGGCGTCTGGGTAGCAATCAGCCCCAGCATTTT.

The chain employs TRBV6-1 and TRBJ2-1, with D unresolved. The CDR3 length is 14 residues. Germline assignment: CDR1 MNHNS and CDR2 SASEGT. Trimming left V 6 bases short and J 7 bases short, with 16 bases between. CDR3 sequence (DNA): TGTGCCAGCAGCTCGTCCCTTAATGAGAATGAGCAGTTCTTC. Protein product: CASSSSLNENEQFF.

The chain carries TRBV4-3 and TRBJ1-1; 9 bases line up with TRBD1. The V segment lost 3 bases and the J segment 1 base; nucleotides outside the gene matches: 15. This CDR3 has 19 residues. Germline V gene data show CDR1 as LGHNA and CDR2 as YSLEER. The DNA of the CDR3 is TGCGCCAGCAGCCAGATGGGAGGACAGGGGTTTTTGGGGAACACTGAAGCTTTCTTT. Translated, it gives CASSQMGGQGFLGNTEAFF.

The chain couples TRBV4-2 to TRBJ2-1, with TRBD1 as a possible D gene (6 bases). Looked up from germline, CDR1 is LGHNA and CDR2 is YNFKEQ. Deletions cut 4 bases from V and 5 bases from J, with 9 bases between. CDR3 length: 13 amino acids. CDR3 in amino acids: CASSPGTHNEQFF. The CDR3 bases are TGTGCCAGCAGCCCCGGGACACACAATGAGCAGTTCTTC.

The V and J genes are TRBV29-1 and TRBJ2-1; tentatively, D is TRBD1 or TRBD2 (5 bases each). Germline V gene data show CDR1 as SQVTM and CDR2 as ANQGSEA. The CDR3 loop spans 11 amino acids. CDR3 sequence (DNA): TGCACTGGGGGCTCCTACAATGAGCAGTTCTTC. Amino acids: CTGGSYNEQFF.